Presented here are 4 T cell receptor beta chains from one specimen sequenced in a study of blood T cell repertoires in COVID-19. The table came from immunoSEQ multiplex PCR; TCRdb's copy has only in-frame clones and leaves some out. Of 90,000 to 150,000 clones listed, almost 90% are singletons. The sequenced sample was peripheral blood. Receptor source: a woman in her forties or fifties with active or convalescent COVID-19.

The chain links TRBV28 to TRBJ2-4; D is perhaps TRBD1 (5 bases). Trimming took off 3 bases at V and 1 base at J, with 10 bases between the two ends. CDR3 length equals 15 residues. The germline CDR1 and CDR2 sequences are MDHEN and SYDVKM. CDR3 residues: CASSLRQSAKNIQYF. The CDR3 DNA reads as TGTGCCAGCAGTTTGAGACAGTCGGCCAAAAACATTCAGTACTTC.

This chain connects TRBV11-2 to TRBJ2-1; the D gene is possibly TRBD1 (5 bases). This CDR3 is built from 13 residues. Germline V CDR1 and CDR2: SGHAT, FQNNGV. V was cut by 3 bases and J by 4 bases, with 7 bases left in between. The CDR3 DNA reads as TGTGCCAGCAGCTTGACAGATTACAATGAGCAGTTCTTC. It encodes CASSLTDYNEQFF.

V gene TRBV24-1 combines with J gene TRBJ2-7; D is undetermined. Between the trimmed V and J ends, which lost 4 bases and 6 bases, there was a span of 6 bases. The CDR3 consists of 11 residues. Germline V gives CDR1 KGHDR, CDR2 SFDVKD. The CDR3 nucleotides are TGTGCCACCAGTGACTCCCTCGAGCAGTACTTC. Amino acid sequence: CATSDSLEQYF.

This clone showed up just once. The rearrangement uses TRBV6-2 or TRBV6-3 and TRBJ1-2, with D possibly being TRBD1 (6 bases). Looked up from germline, CDR1 is MNHEY and CDR2 is SVGEGT. The CDR3 covers 13 residues. V lost 6 bases and J 3 bases, leaving 11 bases between the germline ends. Written as DNA, the CDR3 is TGTGCCAGCAGCTGGACAGCCGACTATGGCTACACCTTC. Encoded protein: CASSWTADYGYTF.